This entry is about one TCR beta chain. The entry originates in a study of technical replicates of blood from four donors. TCRdb keeps only in-frame clones here, not all; method: immunoSEQ multiplex PCR. The top ten hold 0.42% of the sample, which has approximately 73,000 clones, 80% to 95% seen once. This sequence originates from a human donor in good health. The sample comprised T cells isolated from PBMCs.

The CDR3 is CASSLGAGAKMGEQYF. The DNA of the CDR3 is TGTGCCAGCAGCTTAGGAGCAGGGGCTAAAATGGGCGAGCAGTACTTC. The genes are TRBV11-2 and TRBJ2-7; D is perhaps TRBD1 (6 bases). The CDR3 is 16 residues long. Looked up from germline, CDR1 is SGHAT and CDR2 is FQNNGV. Trimming left V 1 base short and J 6 bases short, with 19 bases between.